The 29 T cell receptor beta chains given below trace back to one sample, sequenced in a study of blood T cell repertoires in COVID-19. Measured with immunoSEQ multiplex PCR; TCRdb has only the in-frame clones, and not every one. The table records some 140,000 clones, around three quarters of them present only once. The sequenced sample was peripheral blood. Receptor source: a man aged 55 to 69 with acute or convalescent COVID-19.

The rearrangement links TRBV7-2 to TRBJ2-3; D is perhaps TRBD2 (5 bases). The germline gives CDR1 SGHTA, CDR2 FQGNSA. V shed 5 bases and J shed 4 bases, with 13 bases lying between them. The CDR3 runs 14 residues. The CDR3 sequence is CASSRMGRADTQYF. CDR3 in DNA: TGTGCCAGCAGCCGGATGGGGAGAGCAGATACGCAGTATTTT.

The CDR3 nucleotides read TGCGCCAGCAGCTTGGCCGGAGACGAGCAGTACTTC. Translated, it gives CASSLAGDEQYF. The V and J genes are TRBV5-1 and TRBJ2-7; no clear D. The CDR3 consists of 12 residues. Looked up from germline, CDR1 is SGHRS and CDR2 is YFSETQ. Between the trimmed V and J ends, which lost 0 bases and 5 bases, there was a span of 6 bases.

The rearrangement uses TRBV18 and TRBJ2-2; the D gene is possibly TRBD1 (5 bases). Trimming took off 0 bases at V and 3 bases at J, with 8 bases between the two ends. Germline CDR1 KGHSH, CDR2 LQKENI. The CDR3 has 15 amino acids. Here the CDR3 DNA reads TGTGCCAGCTCACCACCGGCAGGGTACACCGGGGAGCTGTTTTTT. It encodes CASSPPAGYTGELFF. Variable domain in full (rest from reference TRBV18 and TRBJ2-2): NAGVMQNPRHLVRRRGQEARLRCSPMKGHSHVYWYRQLPEEGLKFMVYLQKENIIDESGMPKERFSAEFPKEGPSILRIQQVVRGDSAAYFCASSPPAGYTGELFFGEGSRLTVL.

The CDR3 here is CAISESGQIASNGYTF. CDR3 DNA: TGTGCCATCAGTGAGTCGGGACAGATCGCCTCGAATGGCTACACCTTC. The V call is TRBV10-3, the J call TRBJ1-2, with 7 bases identical to TRBD1. CDR1 is ENHRY and CDR2 is SYGVKD in the germline V gene. The V gene end was trimmed by 0 bases and the J gene end by 6 bases; junction bases not matched to a gene: 10. CDR3 length equals 16 residues.

This clone was counted only a few times. J is TRBJ2-1 and V is TRBV19, with TRBD2 as a possible D gene (6 bases). Germline CDR1 and CDR2: LNHDA and SQIVND (reference sequence). The CDR3 spans 14 residues. With 3 bases removed from V and 7 bases from J, the gap between germline ends came to 13 bases. CDR3 sequence reads: CASSIQAGRNEQFF. The DNA for the CDR3 is TGTGCCAGTAGTATTCAAGCGGGTCGGAATGAGCAGTTCTTC.

A single count supports this clone. This sequence joins TRBV18 and TRBJ2-6, with TRBD1 matching 7 bases. The CDR3 totals 15 residues. CDR1 KGHSH and CDR2 LQKENI come from the germline V gene. V gave up 6 bases and J gave up 2 bases; unmatched junction bases: 4. The CDR3, as DNA: TGTGCCAGCTCTGAGACAGGGACTGGGGCCAACGTCCTGACTTTC. It yields the protein CASSETGTGANVLTF.

V is TRBV27 and J is TRBJ1-6; TRBD1 agrees at 10 bases. With 3 bases clipped from V and 10 bases from J, the junction kept 6 bases outside the gene matches. The CDR3 covers 15 residues. The germline gives CDR1 MNHEY, CDR2 SMNVEV (reference sequence). This CDR3 is CASSLRTGGGSPLHF. CDR3 DNA: TGTGCCAGCAGTTTGCGGACAGGGGGAGGGTCACCCCTCCACTTT.

The chain has TRBV27 and TRBJ1-4; D possibly corresponds to TRBD1 (6 bases). Trimming removed 2 bases from V and 3 bases from J, with 10 bases in between. The CDR3 spans 15 residues. Germline values: CDR1 MNHEY, CDR2 SMNVEV (reference sequence). Written as DNA, the CDR3 is TGTGCCAGCAGTTTAAACGACAGGTCTAATGAAAAACTGTTTTTT. Its translation: CASSLNDRSNEKLFF.

The chain carries TRBV3-1 (or the pseudogene TRBV3-2) and TRBJ2-1; 10 nucleotides agree with TRBD1. Germline CDR1 reads LGHDT; CDR2 reads YNNKEL (reference sequence). Trimming cost V 6 bases and J 9 bases; bases outside gene matches: 14. This CDR3 is 16 amino acids long. The CDR3 nucleotides are TGTGCCAGCAGATCGACAGGGGGCCGGGGTTCCAGTGAGCAGTTCTTC. It yields the protein CASRSTGGRGSSEQFF.

The rearrangement joins TRBV18 to TRBJ1-1, with TRBD1 matching over 7 bases. The CDR3 spans 18 residues. J was trimmed by 4 bases and V by 1 base; bases with no gene match: 15. The germline CDR1 and CDR2 sequences are KGHSH and LQKENI. CDR3 sequence reads: CASSPRSDRFSWGTEAFF. The CDR3, as DNA: TGTGCCAGCTCACCACGATCGGACAGGTTTAGTTGGGGCACTGAAGCTTTCTTT.

The J gene is TRBJ1-2, the V gene TRBV28; no clear D gene. The V and J ends lost 6 bases and 6 bases respectively, with 17 bases between them. The CDR3 length is 14 residues. Germline CDR1 is MDHEN and CDR2 is SYDVKM. The CDR3 loop is CASSPTMLYDGYTF. As DNA, the CDR3 is TGTGCCAGCAGCCCGACTATGCTCTACGATGGCTACACCTTC.

For this clone: Other DNA sequences in the sample encode the same CDR3. The chain combines TRBV18 with TRBJ1-1; 8 bases are shared with TRBD1. Per the germline V gene, CDR1 is KGHSH and CDR2 is LQKENI. The CDR3 loop spans 14 amino acids. Losses at the gene ends were 3 bases for V and 2 bases for J; bases not matched to a gene: 2. CDR3 sequence reads: CASSPGQVNTEAFF. The CDR3 DNA reads as TGTGCCAGCTCACCGGGACAGGTAAACACTGAAGCTTTCTTT.

This clone was detected ten times or more. V and J are TRBV28 and TRBJ2-7, with D possibly TRBD1 on 5 matching bases. This CDR3 is built from 12 residues. CDR1 and CDR2 from the germline V gene are MDHEN and SYDVKM. With 9 bases removed from V and 2 bases from J, the gap between germline ends came to 11 bases. This CDR3 is CASFDRAYEQYF. The CDR3 DNA reads as TGTGCCAGTTTTGACAGAGCCTACGAGCAGTACTTC.

The V gene is TRBV3-1 (or the pseudogene TRBV3-2), the J gene TRBJ1-3; 8 positions match TRBD1. The CDR3 spans 16 residues. Germline V gene lookup returns CDR1 LGHDT and CDR2 YNNKEL (reference sequence). V trimming: 4 bases; J trimming: 0 bases; junction bases outside the gene matches: 5. The CDR3 region is CASSLRTGTSGNTIYF. For the CDR3, the DNA is TGTGCCAGCAGCCTGCGGACAGGGACCTCTGGAAACACCATATATTTT.

This chain uses TRBV28 with TRBJ1-6, with 9 bases lining up with TRBD1. The CDR3 covers 16 residues. Germline lookup yields CDR1 MDHEN and CDR2 SYDVKM. After removal of 5 bases from V and 7 bases from J, the junction contained 9 bases not matched to a gene. The chain's CDR3 is CASSPWGQGTNSPLHF. CDR3 DNA: TGTGCCAGCAGTCCCTGGGGACAGGGTACGAATTCACCCCTCCACTTT.

This clone appeared once. This chain joins TRBV7-2 and TRBJ2-5, with TRBD2 as a possible D gene (5 bases). CDR3 length equals 14 residues. CDR1 is SGHTA and CDR2 is FQGNSA in the germline V gene. V was cut by 1 base and J by 5 bases, with 11 bases left in between. This CDR3 is CASSLGYPGETQYF. The CDR3 nucleotides read TGTGCCAGCAGCTTAGGCTACCCGGGGGAGACCCAGTACTTC. Together with reference TRBV7-2 and TRBJ2-5, the CDR3 gives the full variable domain: GAGVSQSPSNKVTEKGKDVELRCDPISGHTALYWYRQSLGQGLEFLIYFQGNSAPDKSGLPSDRFSAERTGGSVSTLTIQRTQQEDSAVYLCASSLGYPGETQYFGPGTRLLVL.

By sample fraction, this clone is medium-sized. The chain employs TRBV7-9 and TRBJ2-2; 9 positions agree with TRBD2. J was trimmed by 8 bases and V by 5 bases; bases with no gene match: 12. The CDR3 is made up of 16 amino acids. In germline, CDR1 is SEHNR, CDR2 FQNEAQ (reference sequence). CDR3 nucleotide sequence: TGTGCCAGCAGCCCCCGTTGGCGGGAGGGCCCTGGGGAGCTGTTTTTT. It encodes CASSPRWREGPGELFF.

The gene calls are TRBV19 and TRBJ2-1, with 7 bases matching TRBD1. The CDR3 loop spans 16 amino acids. Trimming removed 8 bases from V and 4 bases from J; junction bases left unmatched: 14. The V gene's germline CDR1 is LNHDA and CDR2 SQIVND (reference sequence). CDR3 amino acids: CASSGTARSTYNEQFF. The CDR3 nucleotides read TGTGCCAGTTCCGGGACAGCCCGTTCCACATACAATGAGCAGTTCTTC.

The chain recombines TRBV9 with TRBJ1-1, with a weak D call TRBD1 (5 bases). This CDR3 has 14 residues. Deletions cut 4 bases from V and 1 base from J, with 11 bases between. Germline CDR1 is SGDLS and CDR2 is YYNGEE. CDR3 DNA sequence: TGTGCCAGCAGCCAGGGTCCGGAGAACACTGAAGCTTTCTTT. Translating it yields CASSQGPENTEAFF. The full variable domain, rest sourced from reference TRBV9 and TRBJ1-1, is DSGVTQTPKHLITATGQRVTLRCSPRSGDLSVYWYQQSLDQGLQFLIQYYNGEERAKGNILERFSAQQFPDLHSELNLSSLELGDSALYFCASSQGPENTEAFFGQGTRLTVV.

The table lists this clone with a few counts. The rearrangement uses TRBV4-2 and TRBJ1-2; D unresolved. The CDR3 totals 14 residues. V was trimmed by 0 bases and J by 8 bases, leaving 13 bases between them. Germline CDR1 reads LGHNA; CDR2 reads YNFKEQ. Here the CDR3 reads CASSQDPEVWGYTF. The CDR3 DNA reads TGTGCCAGCAGCCAAGATCCAGAGGTCTGGGGCTACACCTTC.

The V gene is TRBV6-5, the J gene TRBJ1-1; the D gene is possibly TRBD1 (5 bases). The V end was cut by 6 bases, the J end by 1 base, with 12 bases between. The CDR3 totals 14 residues. The V gene's germline CDR1 is MNHEY and CDR2 SVGAGI. CDR3 region: CASRLAGGNTEAFF. CDR3 coding DNA: TGTGCCAGCAGGTTGGCCGGGGGGAACACTGAAGCTTTCTTT.

This clone was seen more than once but under ten times. J is TRBJ2-7 and V is TRBV7-2, with 8 bases lining up with TRBD1. The CDR3 is made up of 13 amino acids. Unmatched junction bases numbered 5, after V lost 3 bases and J lost 7 bases. The germline V gene has CDR1 SGHTA and CDR2 FQGNSA. The CDR3 coding sequence is TGTGCCAGCAGCTTCTCAGGGGGCCGGGAGCAGTACTTC. Translated, it gives CASSFSGGREQYF.

The chain joins TRBV7-8 to TRBJ1-2; D possibly corresponds to TRBD1 (5 bases). V shed 3 bases and J shed 2 bases, with 7 bases lying between them. The CDR3 consists of 13 residues. The germline gives CDR1 SGHVS, CDR2 FQNEAQ. This CDR3 reads CASSLEGNYGYTF. CDR3 bases: TGTGCCAGCAGCTTGGAGGGGAACTATGGCTACACCTTC. The whole variable domain, remainder taken from reference TRBV7-8 and TRBJ1-2, is GAGVSQSPRYKVAKRGQDVALRCDPISGHVSLFWYQQALGQGPEFLTYFQNEAQLDKSGLPSDRFFAERPEGSVSTLKIQRTQQEDSAVYLCASSLEGNYGYTFGSGTRLTVV.

The chain recombines TRBV5-1 with TRBJ1-2; TRBD1 aligns across 9 bases. V was clipped by 4 bases and J by 5 bases; unmatched bases: 3. The CDR3 is 13 residues long. Germline CDR1 reads SGHRS; CDR2 reads YFSETQ. The CDR3 coding sequence is TGCGCCAGCAGCGAGGACAGGGGTTATGGCTACACCTTC. This encodes CASSEDRGYGYTF. The whole variable domain, remainder taken from reference TRBV5-1 and TRBJ1-2, is KAGVTQTPRYLIKTRGQQVTLSCSPISGHRSVSWYQQTPGQGLQFLFEYFSETQRNKGNFPGRFSGRQFSNSRSEMNVSTLELGDSALYLCASSEDRGYGYTFGSGTRLTVV.

The rearrangement joins TRBV7-2 to TRBJ2-1; D is possibly TRBD2 (6 bases). Germline V gives CDR1 SGHTA, CDR2 FQGNSA. This CDR3 has 11 amino acids. V lost 5 bases and J 12 bases, leaving 11 bases between the germline ends. The CDR3 DNA reads TGTGCCAGCAGCCCCAGGGAGGCGCAGTTCTTC. It encodes CASSPREAQFF.

The V gene is TRBV4-3, the J gene TRBJ2-7; TRBD2 aligns across 7 bases. CDR1 is LGHNA and CDR2 is YSLEER in the germline V gene. CDR3 length equals 15 residues. With V trimmed by 1 base and J by 4 bases, 7 bases remained unmatched. The CDR3 is CASSQAAGEEYEQYF. DNA for the CDR3: TGCGCCAGCAGCCAAGCTGCGGGAGAGGAGTACGAGCAGTACTTC.

The chain recombines TRBV19 with TRBJ2-1; 8 positions agree with TRBD2. This CDR3 comprises 12 residues. V dropped 5 bases and J dropped 9; count of bases not matched to a gene: 3. Germline CDR1 is LNHDA and CDR2 is SQIVND (reference sequence). CDR3 bases: TGTGCCAGTAGTCTCGGGAGGGCTGAGCAGTTCTTC. The encoded protein is CASSLGRAEQFF.

V and J are TRBV11-2 and TRBJ2-5, with 8 positions matching TRBD1. This CDR3 spans 15 amino acids. Germline CDR1 SGHAT, CDR2 FQNNGV. With V trimmed by 1 base and J by 1 base, 2 bases remained unmatched. CDR3: CASSLGGQAQETQYF. The DNA of the CDR3 is TGTGCCAGCAGCTTAGGGGGACAGGCCCAAGAGACCCAGTACTTC.

The chain carries TRBV18 and TRBJ1-2; the match to TRBD1 covers 9 bases. Looked up from germline, CDR1 is KGHSH and CDR2 is LQKENI. The CDR3 extends over 16 amino acids. V was pared by 3 bases and J by 4 bases, with 9 bases of the junction left unmatched. The CDR3 here is CASSPLQGARGYGYTF. In nucleotides, the CDR3 is TGTGCCAGCTCACCCCTACAGGGGGCGCGAGGCTATGGCTACACCTTC.